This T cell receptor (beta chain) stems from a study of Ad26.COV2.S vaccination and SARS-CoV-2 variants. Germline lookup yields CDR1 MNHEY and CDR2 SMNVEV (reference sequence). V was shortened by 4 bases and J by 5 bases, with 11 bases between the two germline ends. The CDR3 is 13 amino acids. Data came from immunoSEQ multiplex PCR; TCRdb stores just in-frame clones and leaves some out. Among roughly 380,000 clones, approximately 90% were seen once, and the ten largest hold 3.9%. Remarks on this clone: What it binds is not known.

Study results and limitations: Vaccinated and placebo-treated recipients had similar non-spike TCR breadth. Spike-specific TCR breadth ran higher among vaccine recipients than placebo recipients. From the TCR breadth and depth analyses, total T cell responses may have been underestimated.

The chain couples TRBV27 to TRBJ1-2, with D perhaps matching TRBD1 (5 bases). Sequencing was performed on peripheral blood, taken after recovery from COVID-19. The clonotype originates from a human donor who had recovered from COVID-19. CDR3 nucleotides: TGTGCCAGCAGTTCGACAGCATTTTATGGCTACACCTTC. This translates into CASSSTAFYGYTF.